The 5 T cell receptor beta chains below come from one sample, sequenced in a study of metastatic and nonmetastatic thyroid tumors. TCRdb reanalyzed the PCR reads via MiXCR. The top ten clones hold over 9.5% of a sample with over 15,000 clones, around a quarter of them seen once. Each patient went into thyroid surgery without having received any treatment. Sequencing was done on a sample of tumor tissue. Receptor source: a female donor with papillary thyroid cancer or a benign thyroid nodule (not recorded which). Some clones in this sample may be carry-over from other donors' samples.

This chain links TRBV7-8 with TRBJ1-4; TRBD1 might be the D (5 bases). With 4 bases removed from V and 5 bases from J, the gap between germline ends came to 14 bases. Germline V gives CDR1 SGHVS, CDR2 FQNEAQ. This CDR3 spans 15 amino acids. The CDR3 region is CASSSPGRKNEKLFF. The CDR3 DNA is TGTGCCAGCAGCTCCCCGGGGCGGAAAAATGAAAAACTGTTTTTT.

This clone appeared many times. J is TRBJ1-2 and V is TRBV13, with 8 bases matching TRBD1. This CDR3 spans 14 amino acids. Losses at the gene ends were 4 bases for V and 8 bases for J; bases not matched to a gene: 9. CDR1 and CDR2 (germline): PRHDT, FYEKMQ (reference sequence). The CDR3 loop reads CASSSTGQGGGYTF. The CDR3 coding sequence is TGTGCCAGCAGCTCGACTGGACAGGGAGGAGGCTACACCTTC.

The chain recombines TRBV20-1 with TRBJ1-1; 9 bases fit TRBD1. With 2 bases clipped from V and 9 bases from J, the junction kept 4 bases outside the gene matches. Germline-derived CDR1 and CDR2 are DFQATT and SNEGSKA (reference sequence). CDR3 size: 12 residues. The CDR3 DNA sequence: TGCAGTGCTAGACCGGGACAGGGCAAAGCTTTCTTT. Translating it yields CSARPGQGKAFF.

In its sample, this clone was seen a few times. The rearrangement links TRBV6-1 to TRBJ1-1; TRBD1 might be the D (6 bases). The germline CDR1 and CDR2 sequences are MNHNS and SASEGT. The length of the CDR3 is 15 residues. V was pared by 6 bases and J by 9 bases, with 23 bases between. In nucleotides, the CDR3 is TGTGCCAGCAGACACACCTCGCGGGGGGCTGCCCAAGCTTTCTTT. This encodes CASRHTSRGAAQAFF.

V gene TRBV29-1 combines with J gene TRBJ2-1; TRBD1 is a possible D gene (6 bases). This CDR3 comprises 11 residues. The germline gives CDR1 SQVTM, CDR2 ANQGSEA. The V end lost 7 bases, the J end lost 6 bases, and 10 bases lay between the germline ends. The CDR3 region is CSGAGVNEQFF. CDR3 DNA: TGCAGCGGGGCAGGGGTCAATGAGCAGTTCTTC.